What follows are 32 T cell receptor beta chains derived from one specimen sequenced in a study of blood T cell repertoires in COVID-19. Generated by immunoSEQ multiplex PCR, the TCRdb table keeps only in-frame clones and is missing some. The sample lists around 180,000 clones, roughly 88% occurring once. The sequenced sample was peripheral blood. These receptors were taken from a woman older than 75 with acute or convalescent COVID-19.

This chain joins TRBV18 and TRBJ1-3; the D gene is possibly TRBD1 (6 bases). The CDR3 contains 14 residues. CDR1 KGHSH and CDR2 LQKENI come from the germline V gene. V was trimmed by 3 bases and J by 8 bases, leaving 14 bases between them. The CDR3 reads CASSPGQRPDTIYF. The DNA of the CDR3 is TGTGCCAGCTCACCGGGACAACGGCCGGACACCATATATTTT. Full variable domain (rest looked up from reference TRBV18 and TRBJ1-3): NAGVMQNPRHLVRRRGQEARLRCSPMKGHSHVYWYRQLPEEGLKFMVYLQKENIIDESGMPKERFSAEFPKEGPSILRIQQVVRGDSAAYFCASSPGQRPDTIYFGEGSWLTVV.

V and J are TRBV25-1 and TRBJ1-5, with D possibly being TRBD1 (5 bases). Per germline, CDR1 MGHDK and CDR2 SYGVNS. The length of the CDR3 is 14 residues. V lost 8 bases to trimming and J lost 0 bases, with 11 bases between them. Written as DNA, the CDR3 is TGTGCCAGCGGGGGGTCAGTTAGCAATCAGCCCCAGCATTTT. Amino acids: CASGGSVSNQPQHF. Drawing the rest from reference TRBV25-1 and TRBJ1-5, the complete variable domain is EADIYQTPRYLVIGTGKKITLECSQTMGHDKMYWYQQDPGMELHLIHYSYGVNSTEKGDLSSESTVSRIRTEHFPLTLESARPSHTSQYLCASGGSVSNQPQHFGDGTRLSIL.

This sequence joins TRBV4-1 and TRBJ1-5; tentatively, D is TRBD1 (6 bases). Germline V lookup: CDR1 MGHRA, CDR2 YSYEKL. V lost 2 bases and J lost 1, with 9 bases in between. The CDR3 covers 15 residues. The CDR3 nucleotides are TGCGCCAGCAGCCAAACTGGACAGAGCAATCAGCCCCAGCATTTT. As protein: CASSQTGQSNQPQHF.

This clone showed up just a few times. J is TRBJ1-3 and V is TRBV19, with D possibly matching TRBD1 (6 bases). Germline CDR1 and CDR2: LNHDA and SQIVND (reference sequence). The CDR3 is 15 residues long. V was clipped by 8 bases and J by 0 bases, with 14 bases between them. CDR3 protein: CASAVGQSSGNTIYF. In DNA, the CDR3 is TGTGCCAGTGCTGTGGGACAAAGCTCTGGAAACACCATATATTTT. The full variable domain, in which reference TRBV19 and TRBJ1-3 provide the parts outside the CDR3, is DGGITQSPKYLFRKEGQNVTLSCEQNLNHDAMYWYRQDPGQGLRLIYYSQIVNDFQKGDIAEGYSVSREKKESFPLTVTSAQKNPTAFYLCASAVGQSSGNTIYFGEGSWLTVV.

V is TRBV5-1 and J is TRBJ1-3, with D unclear. CDR1 SGHRS and CDR2 YFSETQ come from the germline V gene. V shed 1 base and J shed 1 base, with 9 bases lying between them. This CDR3 has 15 amino acids. The CDR3 here is CASSLSAGSGNTIYF. The CDR3 nucleotides are TGCGCCAGCAGCTTGTCGGCAGGATCTGGAAACACCATATATTTT.

This sequence joins TRBV13 and TRBJ2-3; the D gene is possibly TRBD2 (6 bases). This CDR3 region has 18 residues. The V end lost 0 bases, the J end lost 2 bases, and 18 bases lay between the germline ends. From germline, CDR1 is PRHDT and CDR2 FYEKMQ (reference sequence). The CDR3 region is CASSLGSGLLRDTDTQYF. The CDR3 nucleotides are TGTGCCAGCAGCTTAGGCAGTGGACTCTTGCGGGACACAGATACGCAGTATTTT.

There are a few counts of this clone. This chain connects TRBV9 to TRBJ1-1; D remains ambiguous. In germline, CDR1 is SGDLS, CDR2 YYNGEE. The CDR3 runs to 14 residues. Between the trimmed V and J ends, which lost 0 bases and 4 bases, there was a span of 10 bases. DNA for the CDR3: TGTGCCAGCAGCGTAGTACCGGCGGGCACTGAAGCTTTCTTT. Amino acids: CASSVVPAGTEAFF.

This clone was counted a few times. The rearrangement uses TRBV3-1 (or the pseudogene TRBV3-2) and TRBJ2-7; 9 bases fit TRBD2. Germline V CDR1 and CDR2: LGHDT, YNNKEL (reference sequence). V lost 0 bases and J lost 6; bases outside the gene matches: 15. The CDR3 is made up of 18 amino acids. Written as DNA, the CDR3 is TGTGCCAGCAGCCAAGATCGCGGTAGCGGGAGAATGGCCCTCGAGCAGTACTTC. It yields the protein CASSQDRGSGRMALEQYF.

This chain links TRBV19 with TRBJ1-5, with 8 bases fitting TRBD1. Germline CDR1 reads LNHDA; CDR2 reads SQIVND (reference sequence). The V gene end was trimmed by 3 bases and the J gene end by 2 bases; junction bases not matched to a gene: 12. The CDR3 totals 18 residues. CDR3 in amino acids: CASSMGWAGGAGNQPQHF. The CDR3 nucleotides read TGTGCCAGTAGTATGGGTTGGGCAGGGGGCGCGGGCAATCAGCCCCAGCATTTT.

The chain links TRBV19 to TRBJ1-1, with 9 bases identical to TRBD1. Germline V CDR1 and CDR2: LNHDA, SQIVND (reference sequence). The CDR3 is 16 amino acids. The junction had 7 bases not matched to a gene; V was cut back by 4 bases and J by 1 base. This chain's CDR3 is CASSRRQGERNTEAFF. As DNA, the CDR3 is TGTGCCAGTAGTAGACGACAGGGGGAAAGGAACACTGAAGCTTTCTTT.

The rearrangement uses TRBV6-6 and TRBJ1-5; D uncertain. This CDR3 is built from 12 residues. Germline V lookup: CDR1 MNHNY, CDR2 SVGAGI (reference sequence). V lost 8 bases and J 4 bases, leaving 9 bases between the germline ends. CDR3 sequence: CASGVRNQPQHF. For the CDR3, the DNA is TGTGCCAGCGGAGTCCGGAATCAGCCCCAGCATTTT.

This chain connects TRBV5-1 to TRBJ2-2; a weak D match, TRBD1 (6 bases). V dropped 0 bases and J dropped 6 bases, with 18 bases sitting between them. CDR1 is SGHRS and CDR2 is YFSETQ in the germline V gene. The CDR3 is 17 amino acids. CDR3 coding DNA: TGCGCCAGCAGCTTGGAGGTTGGGGGCGCGCTGTCCGGGGAGCTGTTTTTT. It codes for CASSLEVGGALSGELFF.

The rearrangement links TRBV21-1 to TRBJ1-2; the table gives TRBD1 as D, unverified against the DNA. TRBV21-1 is designated a pseudogene. The CDR3 consists of 12 residues. In nucleotides, the CDR3 is TGTGCCAGCAACCGCAGGGTCTATGGCTACACCTTC. The encoded protein is CASNRRVYGYTF.

This chain joins TRBV18 and TRBJ2-5, with 7 bases identical to TRBD1. V lost 3 bases to trimming and J lost 2 bases; unmatched junction nucleotides: 3. Germline-derived CDR1 and CDR2 are KGHSH and LQKENI. This CDR3 region has 14 residues. CDR3 in DNA: TGTGCCAGCTCACCGGGACAGACTCAAGAGACCCAGTACTTC. This gives the protein CASSPGQTQETQYF.

The V call is TRBV7-2, the J call TRBJ1-3; TRBD1 matches at 7 bases. CDR1 is SGHTA and CDR2 is FQGNSA in the germline V gene. The CDR3 contains 15 residues. V was pared by 4 bases and J by 3 bases, with 6 bases of the junction left unmatched. The CDR3 is CASSSQGWVGNTIYF. The CDR3 DNA is TGTGCCAGCAGCTCACAGGGGTGGGTTGGAAACACCATATATTTT. The variable domain in full, completed from reference TRBV7-2 and TRBJ1-3, reads GAGVSQSPSNKVTEKGKDVELRCDPISGHTALYWYRQSLGQGLEFLIYFQGNSAPDKSGLPSDRFSAERTGGSVSTLTIQRTQQEDSAVYLCASSSQGWVGNTIYFGEGSWLTVV.

The rearrangement uses TRBV7-2 and TRBJ1-1; 7 bases agree with TRBD1. The V gene's germline CDR1 is SGHTA and CDR2 FQGNSA. The CDR3 is made up of 14 amino acids. V shed 3 bases and J 3 bases; nucleotides not matched to a gene: 4. As DNA, the CDR3 is TGTGCCAGCAGCTTTAACAGGGGAGACACTGAAGCTTTCTTT. Translating it yields CASSFNRGDTEAFF.

V and J are TRBV7-9 and TRBJ2-3, with D uncertain. The germline CDR1 and CDR2 sequences are SEHNR and FQNEAQ (reference sequence). V lost 5 bases, J lost 2 bases, and 20 bases lay in between. The CDR3 sequence is 17 residues long. CDR3 sequence (DNA): TGTGCCAGCAGCCTCCCGAGAGGCCAGCAAACCACAGATACGCAGTATTTT. This gives the protein CASSLPRGQQTTDTQYF. The variable domain in full, completed from reference TRBV7-9 and TRBJ2-3, reads DTGVSQNPRHKITKRGQNVTFRCDPISEHNRLYWYRQTLGQGPEFLTYFQNEAQLEKSRLLSDRFSAERPKGSFSTLEIQRTEQGDSAMYLCASSLPRGQQTTDTQYFGPGTRLTVL.

This chain links TRBV7-8 with TRBJ1-2; 9 positions match TRBD1. The CDR3 runs to 15 residues. Germline V gene sequence: CDR1 SGHVS, CDR2 FQNEAQ. Unmatched junction bases numbered 5, after V lost 1 base and J lost 5 bases. CDR3 in amino acids: CASSLGSDRGYGYTF. The CDR3 coding sequence is TGTGCCAGCAGCTTAGGGTCCGACAGGGGGTATGGCTACACCTTC.

CDR3: CASTPGTFNYGYTF. Here the CDR3 DNA reads TGTGCCAGTACCCCCGGGACTTTTAACTATGGCTACACCTTC. The chain couples TRBV19 to TRBJ1-2; D possibly corresponds to TRBD1 (5 bases). CDR3 size: 14 residues. The germline CDR1 and CDR2 sequences are LNHDA and SQIVND (reference sequence). Trimming took 7 bases from V and 1 from J, leaving 13 bases between them.

This chain uses TRBV27 with TRBJ1-1; D ambiguous. Germline V gene lookup returns CDR1 MNHEY and CDR2 SMNVEV (reference sequence). The V end lost 3 bases, the J end lost 2 bases, and 10 bases lay between the germline ends. The CDR3 is 14 residues long. The CDR3 loop is CASSFEAANTEAFF. The CDR3 DNA reads TGTGCCAGCAGTTTCGAGGCAGCTAACACTGAAGCTTTCTTT.

This chain joins TRBV23-1 and TRBJ2-2, with 13 bases matching TRBD2. TRBV23-1 is reported as an ORF; its role is uncertain. The CDR3 sequence is 17 residues long. V shed 2 bases, J shed 5 bases, and the junction held 5 bases outside the gene matches. CDR3 sequence: CASSQGLAGVCTGELFF. The CDR3 DNA sequence: TGCGCCAGCAGTCAAGGACTAGCGGGAGTGTGTACCGGGGAGCTGTTTTTT.

This chain links TRBV9 with TRBJ2-2; D is perhaps TRBD2 (5 bases). The CDR3 runs 15 residues. Trimming cost V 2 bases and J 4 bases, with 12 bases left between them. The germline V gene has CDR1 SGDLS and CDR2 YYNGEE. CDR3 residues: CASSVRGTGTGELFF. The CDR3 DNA sequence: TGTGCCAGCAGCGTTCGGGGAACGGGCACCGGGGAGCTGTTTTTT.

The V call is TRBV5-6, the J call TRBJ2-3; 13 bases fit TRBD2. Trimming at V came to 3 bases and at J to 2 bases, leaving 9 bases not matched to a gene. The CDR3 has 18 amino acids. In germline, CDR1 is SGHDT, CDR2 YYEEEE. The CDR3 coding sequence is TGTGCCAGCAGCTCTCAGCGTACTAGCGGGAGGGCCACAGATACGCAGTATTTT. Amino acids: CASSSQRTSGRATDTQYF.

This clone appeared a single time. V and J are TRBV12-5 and TRBJ1-5; 9 nucleotides line up with TRBD1. Germline assignment: CDR1 LGHNT and CDR2 FRNRAP. The CDR3 has 18 residues. With 5 bases clipped from V and 2 bases from J, the junction kept 13 bases outside the gene matches. The DNA for the CDR3 is TGTGCTAGTGGTCCATCGGGACAGGGCACCTACGGCAATCAGCCCCAGCATTTT. It encodes CASGPSGQGTYGNQPQHF. The full variable domain, in which reference TRBV12-5 and TRBJ1-5 provide the parts outside the CDR3, is DARVTQTPRHKVTEMGQEVTMRCQPILGHNTVFWYRQTMMQGLELLAYFRNRAPLDDSGMPKDRFSAEMPDATLATLKIQPSEPRDSAVYFCASGPSGQGTYGNQPQHFGDGTRLSIL.

The table lists this clone with a count of one. The chain recombines TRBV7-9 with TRBJ1-2; maybe TRBD1 (5 bases). V gave up 2 bases and J gave up 2 bases, with 15 bases separating them. Germline V gene sequence: CDR1 SEHNR, CDR2 FQNEAQ (reference sequence). The CDR3 spans 16 residues. The CDR3 loop is CASSLLSGDLNYGYTF. CDR3 coding DNA: TGTGCCAGCAGCTTATTGAGCGGGGACCTCAACTATGGCTACACCTTC.

The chain has TRBV12-3 or TRBV12-4 and TRBJ1-2, with D perhaps TRBD1 (6 bases). V lost 5 bases to trimming and J lost 13 bases, with 14 bases between them. The length of the CDR3 is 11 residues. CDR3 residues: CASSRPTGLTF. CDR3 DNA sequence: TGTGCCAGCAGTAGACCGACAGGTCTCACCTTC.

This chain joins TRBV6-1 and TRBJ1-1; D is ambiguous. Deletions cut 2 bases from V and 7 bases from J, with 8 bases between. Germline V gene lookup returns CDR1 MNHNS and CDR2 SASEGT. The CDR3 runs 12 residues. The CDR3 loop reads CASSEYGIEAFF. In nucleotides, the CDR3 is TGTGCCAGCAGTGAATACGGGATTGAAGCTTTCTTT.

The CDR3 protein is CASSLTGLNGYTF. As DNA, the CDR3 is TGTGCCAGCAGCCTGACTGGCCTCAATGGCTACACCTTC. The V and J genes are TRBV12-3 or TRBV12-4 and TRBJ1-2; the D is unclear. The ends were cut back, 6 bases at V and 6 bases at J, with 14 bases in the middle. This CDR3 has 13 residues.

The chain couples TRBV10-1 to TRBJ2-1; 8 bases line up with TRBD1. The CDR3 length is 15 residues. Trimming took 6 bases from V and 10 from J; bases not matched to a gene: 14. Germline-derived CDR1 and CDR2 are WNHNN and SYGVQD (reference sequence). The CDR3 DNA reads TGCGCCAGCAGCGGGGCTGACAGGGGATTGTCCGAGCAGTTCTTC. Its protein product is CASSGADRGLSEQFF.

V usage is TRBV18 and J usage is TRBJ2-7; tentative D call: TRBD1 (5 bases). The CDR3 consists of 15 residues. Germline-derived CDR1 and CDR2 are KGHSH and LQKENI. With 2 bases removed from V and 7 bases from J, the gap between germline ends came to 18 bases. CDR3 in DNA: TGTGCCAGCTCACCAAGAGAGCAGGGTGTAGGGGAGCAGTACTTC. It specifies CASSPREQGVGEQYF.

This clone was seen once. V usage is TRBV4-2 and J usage is TRBJ2-7, with 7 bases fitting TRBD2. Germline V lookup: CDR1 LGHNA, CDR2 YNFKEQ. J was trimmed by 2 bases and V by 0 bases; bases with no gene match: 7. The CDR3 contains 16 residues. CDR3 residues: CASSQDLVGGTYEQYF. DNA of the CDR3: TGTGCCAGCAGCCAAGATCTGGTGGGGGGGACCTACGAGCAGTACTTC.

The chain recombines TRBV5-1 with TRBJ2-2, with TRBD2 as a possible D gene (6 bases). This CDR3 comprises 15 residues. Trimming shortened V by 4 bases and J by 1 base, and 11 bases separated the two germline ends. Germline loops: CDR1 SGHRS, CDR2 YFSETQ. CDR3 bases: TGCGCCAGCAGCGGCGGGGCATTGAACACCGGGGAGCTGTTTTTT. This gives the protein CASSGGALNTGELFF.